Listed here is a single TCR beta chain. The antigen is unknown. The junction does not match germline at one end; this may be a read error. Other DNA sequences in this specimen translate into the identical CDR3. This record belongs to a study of OX40 agonist ivuxolimab in advanced cancers. Turning to the study itself: Enrolled patients in dose escalation had cancers that were hepatocellular carcinoma, melanoma, renal cell or head and neck cancer.

Prior autoimmune disease or systemic immunosuppression barred patients. This table comes from immunoSEQ multiplex PCR, and its TCRdb copy is limited to in-frame clones, with some not included. The profile shows about 17,000 clones, about three quarters of them singletons. Study-level points and caveats: Individuals who were partial responders at 0.1-3.0 mg/kg had clonal expansion that ranked among the lowest. Expanded clones belonging to CD8+ T cells outnumbered, on average, those of CD4+.

This CDR3 has 17 amino acids. Germline assignment: CDR1 MGHDK and CDR2 SYGVNS. The clonotype comes from an adult with an advanced solid tumor such as melanoma, head and neck, liver or kidney cancer. Sequencing was performed on CD4+ or CD8+ T cells sorted from blood, taken in a trial of the OX40 agonist ivuxolimab. The rearrangement links TRBV25-1 to TRBJ2-6; D possibly corresponds to TRBD1 (6 bases). CDR3 nucleotides: TGTGCTAGCAGTGCGGACAGAGCGACCTCTGGGGCCAACGTCCTGACTTTC. Its translation: CASSADRATSGANVLTF.